This T cell receptor beta chain was sequenced for a study of post-analysis software for immune sequencing data. Findings and caveats of the study: TRBV5-6, TRBV5-1 and TRBV20-1 belonged to a set of roughly 5 TRBV segments that were more frequent in patients than controls.

Libraries were made from TCR beta cDNA, and they carried unique molecular identifiers. Via MiXCR, TCRdb re-called the PCR reads, giving one row per CDR3 protein. This table holds 450,000 or so distinct CDR3 sequences, nearly 45% found once. Trimming took off 5 bases at V and 6 bases at J, with 14 bases between the two ends. Germline CDR1 SGHTA, CDR2 FQGTGA. The CDR3 runs 14 residues. In regard to this clonotype: Its antigen remains unknown.

The TCR sequence derives from a girl aged 10-17 years with multiple sclerosis. This chain connects TRBV7-3 to TRBJ2-1; possible D gene TRBD1, 6 bases. The sample was blood. CDR3 region: CASSPTQGSNEQFF. Here the CDR3 DNA reads TGTGCCAGCAGCCCTACTCAGGGGAGCAATGAGCAGTTCTTC. The full variable domain, its missing parts supplied by reference TRBV7-3 and TRBJ2-1, is GAGVSQTPSNKVTEKGKYVELRCDPISGHTALYWYRQSLGQGPEFLIYFQGTGAADDSGLPNDRFFAVRPEGSVSTLKIQRTERGDSAVYLCASSPTQGSNEQFFGPGTRLTVL.